The clone carrying this T cell receptor beta chain was recorded many times. The data belong to a study of T-cell reconstitution after alpha-beta-depleted transplantation in children. The library targeted TCRbeta and was prepared with unique molecular identifiers. From the PCR reads, TCRdb called clonotypes with MiXCR, one entry per CDR3 protein. The table shows roughly 610,000 distinct CDR3 sequences, with roughly a tenth occurring only once. Germline-derived CDR1 and CDR2 are SGHRS and YFSETQ. CDR3 size: 15 residues. Losses at the gene ends were 4 bases for V and 5 bases for J; bases not matched to a gene: 5.

The V and J genes are TRBV5-1 and TRBJ2-1; 11 bases match TRBD2. Material: PBMCs from the stem cell graft donor, obtained from the stem cell graft. The sequence derives from a human donor who donated a stem cell graft to a child with acute myeloid leukemia. CDR3 bases: TGCGCCAGCAGCCCTAGCGGGAGGATAAACAATGAGCAGTTCTTC. Protein: CASSPSGRINNEQFF.